This is a list of T cell receptor beta chains from one sample in a study of T cell repertoires in cytomegalovirus infection. TCRdb used MiXCR to reprocess the reads, holding one entry per CDR3 protein. The repertoire consists of 100,000 to 150,000 distinct CDR3 sequences, with roughly 9% occurring once and the leading ten covering roughly a tenth. Source material: PBMCs. The receptor source for this set is a human donor in good health (CMV status not recorded). Some clones in this sample may be carry-over from other donors' samples. Each CDR3 is given with its conserved first and last residue. Each record gives: CDR3 length, V gene, CDR3 protein.

>13|TRBV20-1
CSARGDLNNEQFF
>14|TRBV28
CASSLGDMNTEAFF
>13|TRBV7-8
CASSASLVWEQYF
>16|TRBV6-6
CASSLKWGGSYNEQFF
>19|TRBV7-2
CASSPGEEVLPLYNSPLHF
>13|TRBV14
CASSRSSSETQYF
>13|TRBV11-2
CASSPGGPSMSYF
>14|TRBV10-3
CAIQGDRGPYEQYF
>14|TRBV20-1
CSADFLMVNTEAFF
>13|TRBV28
CASMTGGNQPQHF
>14|TRBV7-9
CASSSTGTPYEQYF
>13|TRBV29-1
CSVLDRADTEAFF
>13|TRBV2
CASIPGENTEAFF
>12|TRBV7-8
CASSQGNTEAFF
>17|TRBV28
CASSGQVRMWGPDTQYF
>16|TRBV6-5
CASSYSQGGGANVLTF
>16|TRBV12-3/TRBV12-4
CASSFRGRSSGNTIYF
>14|TRBV14
CASRSGYSTDTQYF
>13|TRBV20-1
CSAVAGARDEQFF